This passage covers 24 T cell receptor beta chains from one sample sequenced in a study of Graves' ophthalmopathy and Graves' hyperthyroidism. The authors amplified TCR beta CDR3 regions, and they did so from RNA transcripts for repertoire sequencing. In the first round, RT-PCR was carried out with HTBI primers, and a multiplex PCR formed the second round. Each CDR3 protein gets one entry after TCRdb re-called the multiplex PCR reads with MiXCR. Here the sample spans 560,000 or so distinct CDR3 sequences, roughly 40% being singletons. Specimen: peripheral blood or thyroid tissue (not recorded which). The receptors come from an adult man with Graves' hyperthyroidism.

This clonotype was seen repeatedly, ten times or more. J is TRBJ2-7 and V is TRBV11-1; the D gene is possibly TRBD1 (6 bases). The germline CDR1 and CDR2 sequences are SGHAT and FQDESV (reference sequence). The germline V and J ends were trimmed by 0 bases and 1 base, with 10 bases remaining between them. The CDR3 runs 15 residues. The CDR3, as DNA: TGTGCCAGCAGCTTAGCGCATACAGGGTCCTACGAGCAGTACTTC. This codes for CASSLAHTGSYEQYF.

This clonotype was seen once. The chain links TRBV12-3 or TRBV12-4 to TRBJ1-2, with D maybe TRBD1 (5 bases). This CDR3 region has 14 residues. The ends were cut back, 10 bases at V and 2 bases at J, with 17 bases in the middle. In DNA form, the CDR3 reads TGTGCCATCAGCCTGACCTGGGGGAACTATGGCTACACCTTC. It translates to CAISLTWGNYGYTF.

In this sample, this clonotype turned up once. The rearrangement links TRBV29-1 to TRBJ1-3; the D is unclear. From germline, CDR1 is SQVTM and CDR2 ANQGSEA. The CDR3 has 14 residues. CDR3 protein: CSRAGEFSGNTIYF. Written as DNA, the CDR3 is TGCAGTCGGGCCGGGGAGTTCTCTGGAAACACCATATATTTT.

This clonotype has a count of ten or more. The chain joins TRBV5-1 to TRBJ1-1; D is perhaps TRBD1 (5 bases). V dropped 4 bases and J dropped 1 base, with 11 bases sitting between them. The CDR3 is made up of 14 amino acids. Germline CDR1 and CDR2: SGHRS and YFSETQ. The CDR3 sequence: CASSTQTANTEAFF. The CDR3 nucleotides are TGCGCCAGCAGCACGCAGACAGCGAACACTGAAGCTTTCTTT.

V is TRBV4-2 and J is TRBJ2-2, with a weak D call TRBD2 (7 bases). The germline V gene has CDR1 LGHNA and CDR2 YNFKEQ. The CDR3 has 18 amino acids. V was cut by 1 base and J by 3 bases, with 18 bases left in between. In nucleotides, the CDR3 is TGTGCCAGCAGCCAAGCTCCGGGGGGCGGTGCGTACACCGGGGAGCTGTTTTTT. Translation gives CASSQAPGGGAYTGELFF.

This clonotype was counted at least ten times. This CDR3 is CSAVKGRITEAFF. The CDR3 DNA sequence: TGCAGTGCTGTAAAGGGGAGGATCACTGAAGCTTTCTTT. This chain joins TRBV20-1 and TRBJ1-1, with D tentatively TRBD1 (5 bases). This CDR3 contains 13 residues. Looked up from germline, CDR1 is DFQATT and CDR2 is SNEGSKA (reference sequence). The ends were cut back, 5 bases at V and 4 bases at J, with 14 bases in the middle.

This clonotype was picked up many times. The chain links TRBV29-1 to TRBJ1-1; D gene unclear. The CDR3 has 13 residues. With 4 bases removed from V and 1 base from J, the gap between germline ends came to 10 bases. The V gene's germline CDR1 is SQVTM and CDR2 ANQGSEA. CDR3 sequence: CSVVRQKNTEAFF. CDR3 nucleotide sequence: TGCAGCGTTGTTCGGCAGAAGAACACTGAAGCTTTCTTT.

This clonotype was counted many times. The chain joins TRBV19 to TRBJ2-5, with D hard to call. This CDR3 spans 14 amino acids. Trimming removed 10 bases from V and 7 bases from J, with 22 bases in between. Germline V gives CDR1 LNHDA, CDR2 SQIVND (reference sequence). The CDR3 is CANNFHTDRGTQYF. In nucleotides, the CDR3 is TGTGCCAACAACTTCCACACGGACCGAGGGACCCAGTACTTC.

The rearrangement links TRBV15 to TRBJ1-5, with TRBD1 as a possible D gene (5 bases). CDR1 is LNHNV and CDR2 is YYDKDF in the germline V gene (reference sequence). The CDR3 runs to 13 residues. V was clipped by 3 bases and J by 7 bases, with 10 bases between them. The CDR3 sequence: CATSSSGYQPQHF. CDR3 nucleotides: TGTGCCACCAGCAGTTCAGGGTACCAGCCCCAGCATTTT. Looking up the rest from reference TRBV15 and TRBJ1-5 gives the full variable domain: DAMVIQNPRYQVTQFGKPVTLSCSQTLNHNVMYWYQQKSSQAPKLLFHYYDKDFNNEADTPDNFQSRRPNTSFCFLDIRSPGLGDTAMYLCATSSSGYQPQHFGDGTRLSIL.

DNA for the CDR3: TGTGCCAGTAATGGCCCGGGGGGCAATCAGCCCCAGCATTTT. Residues: CASNGPGGNQPQHF. The V and J genes are TRBV19 and TRBJ1-5; D is possibly TRBD1 (5 bases). Trimming removed 7 bases from V and 2 bases from J, with 12 bases in between. The CDR3 has 14 amino acids. The germline V gene encodes CDR1 LNHDA and CDR2 SQIVND (reference sequence).

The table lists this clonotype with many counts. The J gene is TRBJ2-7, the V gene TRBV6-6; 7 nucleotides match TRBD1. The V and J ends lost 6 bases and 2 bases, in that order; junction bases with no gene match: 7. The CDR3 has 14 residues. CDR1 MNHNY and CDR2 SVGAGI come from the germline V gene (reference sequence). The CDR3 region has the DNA TGTGCCAGCAGCCACGGGACAGCCACCTACGAGCAGTACTTC. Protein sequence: CASSHGTATYEQYF.

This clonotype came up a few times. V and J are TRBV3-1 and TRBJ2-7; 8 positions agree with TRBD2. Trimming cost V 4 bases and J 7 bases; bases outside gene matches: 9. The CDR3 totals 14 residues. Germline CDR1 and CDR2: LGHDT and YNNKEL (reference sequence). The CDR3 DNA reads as TGTGCCAGCAGCCCCACCGGGACTAGTCTTGAGCAGTACTTC. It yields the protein CASSPTGTSLEQYF.

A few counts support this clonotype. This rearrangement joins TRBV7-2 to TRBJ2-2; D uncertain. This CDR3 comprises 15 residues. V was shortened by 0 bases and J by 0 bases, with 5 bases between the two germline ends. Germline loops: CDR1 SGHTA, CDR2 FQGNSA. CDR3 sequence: CASSLAHTNTGELFF. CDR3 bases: TGTGCCAGCAGCTTAGCACACACGAACACCGGGGAGCTGTTTTTT.

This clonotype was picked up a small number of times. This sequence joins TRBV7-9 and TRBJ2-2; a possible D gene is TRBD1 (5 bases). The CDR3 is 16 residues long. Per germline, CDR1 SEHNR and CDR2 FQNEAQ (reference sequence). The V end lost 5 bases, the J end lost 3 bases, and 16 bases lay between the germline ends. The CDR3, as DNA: TGTGCCAGCAGCCGATTACCAGGGTCGGACACCGGGGAGCTGTTTTTT. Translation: CASSRLPGSDTGELFF. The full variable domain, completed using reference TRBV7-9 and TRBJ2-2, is DTGVSQNPRHKITKRGQNVTFRCDPISEHNRLYWYRQTLGQGPEFLTYFQNEAQLEKSRLLSDRFSAERPKGSFSTLEIQRTEQGDSAMYLCASSRLPGSDTGELFFGEGSRLTVL.

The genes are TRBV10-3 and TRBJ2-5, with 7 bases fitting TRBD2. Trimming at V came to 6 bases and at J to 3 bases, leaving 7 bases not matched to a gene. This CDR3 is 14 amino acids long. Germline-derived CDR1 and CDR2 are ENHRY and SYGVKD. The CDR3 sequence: CAIRSGRGEETQYF. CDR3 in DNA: TGTGCCATCAGATCCGGACGGGGGGAAGAGACCCAGTACTTC.

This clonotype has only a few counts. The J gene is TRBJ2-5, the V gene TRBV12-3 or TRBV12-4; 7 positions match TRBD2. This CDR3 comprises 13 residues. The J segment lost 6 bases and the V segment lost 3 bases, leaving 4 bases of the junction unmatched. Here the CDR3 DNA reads TGTGCCAGCAGTTTGGGGGGGTGGAAGACCCAGTACTTC. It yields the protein CASSLGGWKTQYF.

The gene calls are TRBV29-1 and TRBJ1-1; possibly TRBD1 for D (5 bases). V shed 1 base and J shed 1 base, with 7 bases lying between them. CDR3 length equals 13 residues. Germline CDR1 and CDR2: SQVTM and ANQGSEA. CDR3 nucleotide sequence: TGCAGCGTTGAAGGGGGACCGAACACTGAAGCTTTCTTT. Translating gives CSVEGGPNTEAFF.

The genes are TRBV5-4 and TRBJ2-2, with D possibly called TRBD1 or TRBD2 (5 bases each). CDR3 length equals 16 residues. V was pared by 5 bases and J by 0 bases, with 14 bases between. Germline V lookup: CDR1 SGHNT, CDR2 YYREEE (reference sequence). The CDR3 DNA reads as TGTGCCAGCAGAATGGGGGTGGACTCGAACACCGGGGAGCTGTTTTTT. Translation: CASRMGVDSNTGELFF.

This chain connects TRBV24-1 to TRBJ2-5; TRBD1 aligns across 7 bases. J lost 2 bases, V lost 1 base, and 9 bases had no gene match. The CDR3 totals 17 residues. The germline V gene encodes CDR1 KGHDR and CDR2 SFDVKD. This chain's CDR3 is CATSDFTLRDRQETQYF. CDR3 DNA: TGTGCCACCAGTGATTTTACGCTCCGGGACAGACAAGAGACCCAGTACTTC.

CDR3 sequence (DNA): TGTGCTAGTGGTTTTGGGGCGGGAGTCTACGAGCAGTACTTC. This codes for CASGFGAGVYEQYF. The chain employs TRBV12-5 and TRBJ2-7; 7 bases match TRBD2. CDR1 LGHNT and CDR2 FRNRAP come from the germline V gene. V lost 3 bases and J lost 3; bases outside the gene matches: 5. The CDR3 has 14 amino acids.

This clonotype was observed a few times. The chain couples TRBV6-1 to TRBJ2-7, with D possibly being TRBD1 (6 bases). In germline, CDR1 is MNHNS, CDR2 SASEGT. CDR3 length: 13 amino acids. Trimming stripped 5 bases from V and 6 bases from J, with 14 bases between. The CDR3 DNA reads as TGTGCCAGCAGTCTAACACAGGGATTCGAGCAGTACTTC. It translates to CASSLTQGFEQYF.

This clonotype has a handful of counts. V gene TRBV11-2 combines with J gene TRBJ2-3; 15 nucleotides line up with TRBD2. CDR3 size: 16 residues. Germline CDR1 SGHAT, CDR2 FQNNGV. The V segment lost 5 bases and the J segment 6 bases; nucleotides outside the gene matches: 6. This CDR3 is CASSGGTSGRTDTQYF. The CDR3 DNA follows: TGTGCCAGCAGCGGTGGGACTAGCGGGAGGACCGATACGCAGTATTTT.

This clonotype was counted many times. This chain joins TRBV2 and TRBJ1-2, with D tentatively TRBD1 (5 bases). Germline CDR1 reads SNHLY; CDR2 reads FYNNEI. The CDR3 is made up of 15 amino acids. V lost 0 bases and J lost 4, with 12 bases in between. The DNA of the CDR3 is TGTGCCAGCAGTGAAGCACAGGTCACCATCTATGGCTACACCTTC. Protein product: CASSEAQVTIYGYTF.

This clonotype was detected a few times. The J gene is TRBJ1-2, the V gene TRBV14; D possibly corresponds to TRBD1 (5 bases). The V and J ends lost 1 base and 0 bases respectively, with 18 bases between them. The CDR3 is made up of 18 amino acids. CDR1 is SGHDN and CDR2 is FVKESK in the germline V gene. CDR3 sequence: CASSQVWGRPGPNYGYTF. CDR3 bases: TGTGCCAGCAGCCAAGTGTGGGGCAGGCCAGGCCCTAACTATGGCTACACCTTC.